This is a list of T cell receptor beta chains from one sample in a study of identical twins. From the 5' RACE reads, TCRdb called clonotypes with MiXCR, one entry per CDR3 protein. The table records about 470,000 distinct CDR3 sequences, 20% to 25% of them present only once. The same data also went into a second study, on T cells expressing NK-cell markers.

The sequencing input was CD4+ T cells sorted from blood. The receptor source for this set is a woman under 30 in good health. Each CDR3 is given with its conserved first and last residue. Each record gives: CDR3 protein, CDR3 DNA, clone size, V gene, D gene, J gene. A D gene is named only where the DNA matches it firmly. The listing skips clone size in some rows; elsewhere it reads once, few, many or a size class.

CDR3: CASSLGSGAGNIQYF
DNA: TGCGCCAGCAGCTTGGGGTCAGGGGCAGGAAACATTCAGTACTTC
size: NA
V: TRBV5-1
D: NA
J: TRBJ2-4

CDR3: CASSLGGQGTNEQFF
DNA: TGTGCCAGCAGCTTAGGGGGACAGGGTACGAATGAGCAGTTCTTC
size: many
V: TRBV12-3/TRBV12-4
D: TRBD1
J: TRBJ2-1

CDR3: CSVQTDRGAYEQYF
DNA: TGCAGTGTTCAGACGGACAGGGGAGCCTACGAGCAGTACTTC
size: NA
V: TRBV20-1
D: TRBD1
J: TRBJ2-7

CDR3: CSARGPAYEQYF
DNA: TGCAGTGCTAGGGGACCAGCCTACGAGCAGTACTTC
size: NA
V: TRBV20-1
D: NA
J: TRBJ2-7

CDR3: CSAFKETQYF
DNA: TGCAGTGCTTTCAAAGAGACCCAGTACTTC
size: NA
V: TRBV20-1
D: NA
J: TRBJ2-5

CDR3: CSARGGSGPVNEQFF
DNA: TGCAGTGCTAGAGGTGGTTCAGGGCCAGTCAATGAGCAGTTCTTC
size: NA
V: TRBV20-1
D: NA
J: TRBJ2-1

CDR3: CASSGQNYGYTF
DNA: TGTGCCAGCAGTGGACAGAACTATGGCTACACCTTC
size: few
V: TRBV2
D: NA
J: TRBJ1-2

CDR3: CASSLDGGGPSYEQYF
DNA: TGTGCCAGCAGTTTAGACGGGGGGGGTCCTTCCTACGAGCAGTACTTC
size: few
V: TRBV12-3/TRBV12-4
D: TRBD2
J: TRBJ2-7

CDR3: CSARATVGGKNTGELFF
DNA: TGCAGTGCTAGAGCCACGGTGGGGGGAAAGAACACCGGGGAGCTGTTTTTT
size: many
V: TRBV20-1
D: NA
J: TRBJ2-2

CDR3: CASSSVRGTDTQYF
DNA: TGTGCCAGCAGCTCAGTAAGGGGCACAGATACGCAGTATTTT
size: NA
V: TRBV11-2
D: NA
J: TRBJ2-3

CDR3: CASSLQNRAEAFF
DNA: TGTGCCAGCAGCCTCCAAAACAGGGCCGAAGCTTTCTTT
size: NA
V: TRBV7-9
D: NA
J: TRBJ1-1

CDR3: CASSLRTDTEAFF
DNA: TGTGCCAGCAGCTTAAGGACCGACACTGAAGCTTTCTTT
size: few
V: TRBV7-9
D: NA
J: TRBJ1-1

CDR3: CASSSYWGKAQYF
DNA: TGTGCCAGCAGTTCCTATTGGGGAAAGGCCCAGTACTTC
size: once
V: TRBV7-2
D: NA
J: TRBJ2-5

CDR3: CASSPPFPPNEQFF
DNA: TGTGCCAGCTCACCACCCTTCCCACCCAATGAGCAGTTCTTC
size: NA
V: TRBV18
D: NA
J: TRBJ2-1

CDR3: CAINTGLADNEQFF
DNA: TGTGCCATCAATACCGGACTAGCGGACAATGAGCAGTTCTTC
size: few
V: TRBV10-3
D: TRBD2
J: TRBJ2-1

CDR3: CASRGPTYEQYF
DNA: TGTGCCAGCAGGGGGCCTACCTACGAGCAGTACTTC
size: NA
V: TRBV2
D: NA
J: TRBJ2-7

CDR3: CASRSTGENFRNVLTF
DNA: TGCGCCAGCAGGTCAACAGGGGAAAATTTTAGGAACGTCCTGACTTTC
size: few
V: TRBV5-1
D: TRBD1
J: TRBJ2-6

CDR3: CASRDSGGRETQYF
DNA: TGTGCCAGCAGAGACTCAGGGGGTAGGGAGACCCAGTACTTC
size: NA
V: TRBV6-5
D: TRBD1
J: TRBJ2-5

CDR3: CASSQTANNEQFF
DNA: TGTGCCAGCAGCCAAACAGCCAACAATGAGCAGTTCTTC
size: NA
V: TRBV3-1
D: NA
J: TRBJ2-1

CDR3: CSARDPLSTDTQYF
DNA: TGCAGTGCTAGAGACCCCCTTTCGACAGATACGCAGTATTTT
size: NA
V: TRBV20-1
D: NA
J: TRBJ2-3

CDR3: CASSPGSPSTEAFF
DNA: TGCGCCAGCAGTCCAGGGTCCCCGAGTACTGAAGCTTTCTTT
size: NA
V: TRBV5-1
D: NA
J: TRBJ1-1

CDR3: CASSSRTSGRNEQFF
DNA: TGTGCCAGCAGCTCGCGGACTAGCGGGAGGAATGAGCAGTTCTTC
size: few
V: TRBV7-2
D: TRBD2
J: TRBJ2-1

CDR3: CASNPRQGDNQPQHF
DNA: TGTGCCAGCAACCCTAGACAGGGGGACAATCAGCCCCAGCATTTT
size: few
V: TRBV6-1
D: TRBD1
J: TRBJ1-5

CDR3: CSVPRGTETQYF
DNA: TGCAGTGTCCCAAGGGGAACAGAGACCCAGTACTTC
size: few
V: TRBV20-1
D: NA
J: TRBJ2-5

CDR3: CSARARGARGYTF
DNA: TGCAGTGCTAGAGCTCGGGGAGCGAGGGGCTACACCTTC
size: few
V: TRBV20-1
D: NA
J: TRBJ1-2

CDR3: CASSLGPLAGTTSYEQYF
DNA: TGTGCCAGCAGCTTGGGGCCCCTAGCCGGGACTACATCCTACGAGCAGTACTTC
size: NA
V: TRBV11-2
D: TRBD2
J: TRBJ2-7

CDR3: CASSYDGSGNTIYF
DNA: TGTGCCAGCAGTTACGACGGCTCTGGAAACACCATATATTTT
size: many
V: TRBV6-5
D: NA
J: TRBJ1-3

CDR3: CASTAGGGNTQYF
DNA: TGTGCCAGCACAGCGGGAGGTGGAAATACGCAGTATTTT
size: NA
V: TRBV7-2
D: TRBD2
J: TRBJ2-3

CDR3: CSVLAYITYEQYF
DNA: TGCAGCGTTCTAGCCTACATAACCTACGAGCAGTACTTC
size: NA
V: TRBV29-1
D: NA
J: TRBJ2-7

CDR3: CASSKRSGTRSHEQYF
DNA: TGCGCCAGCAGCAAAAGATCCGGGACTAGAAGCCACGAGCAGTACTTC
size: NA
V: TRBV5-1
D: TRBD2
J: TRBJ2-7

CDR3: CSAREPGTFYEQYF
DNA: TGCAGTGCTAGAGAACCCGGGACATTTTACGAGCAGTACTTC
size: NA
V: TRBV20-1
D: NA
J: TRBJ2-7

CDR3: CTSSPDRGDNQPQHF
DNA: TGCACCAGCAGTCCGGACAGGGGTGACAATCAGCCCCAGCATTTT
size: NA
V: TRBV27
D: TRBD1
J: TRBJ1-5

CDR3: CASSATGTGGNTQYF
DNA: TGTGCCAGCAGCGCCACCGGGACAGGGGGCAATACGCAGTATTTT
size: NA
V: TRBV5-6
D: TRBD1
J: TRBJ2-3

CDR3: CASSRGPTSNQPQHF
DNA: TGTGCCAGTAGTAGGGGACCGACTAGCAATCAGCCCCAGCATTTT
size: many
V: TRBV19
D: NA
J: TRBJ1-5

CDR3: CASSQNRLAGGLNEQFF
DNA: TGTGCCAGCAGCCAGAATAGGCTAGCGGGAGGCCTCAATGAGCAGTTCTTC
size: few
V: TRBV5-5
D: TRBD2
J: TRBJ2-1

CDR3: CASSHTTVADTDTQYF
DNA: TGCGCCAGCAGCCATACCACGGTAGCGGACACAGATACGCAGTATTTT
size: NA
V: TRBV4-3
D: NA
J: TRBJ2-3

CDR3: CSVLPGGNQETQYF
DNA: TGCAGCGTCCTCCCGGGGGGCAATCAAGAGACCCAGTACTTC
size: NA
V: TRBV29-1
D: NA
J: TRBJ2-5

CDR3: CASSKDMRRDASTDTQYF
DNA: TGTGCCAGCAGCAAAGACATGCGTCGGGACGCTTCCACAGATACGCAGTATTTT
size: few
V: TRBV21-1
D: NA
J: TRBJ2-3

CDR3: CASSFNRVDYEQYF
DNA: TGCGCCAGCAGCTTTAACAGGGTCGATTACGAGCAGTACTTC
size: few
V: TRBV5-1
D: NA
J: TRBJ2-7

CDR3: CASRALTGLSTGELFF
DNA: TGTGCCAGTAGGGCCCTGACAGGGTTGAGCACCGGGGAGCTGTTTTTT
size: NA
V: TRBV19
D: TRBD1
J: TRBJ2-2

CDR3: CASSLPDRDGKAFF
DNA: TGTGCCAGCAGCTTACCCGACAGGGACGGAAAAGCTTTCTTT
size: NA
V: TRBV7-8
D: TRBD1
J: TRBJ1-1

CDR3: CSAIDRGGNTEAFF
DNA: TGCAGTGCTATAGACAGGGGGGGGAACACTGAAGCTTTCTTT
size: many
V: TRBV20-1
D: TRBD1
J: TRBJ1-1

CDR3: CASREGGDTQYF
DNA: TGTGCCAGCAGGGAAGGAGGGGATACGCAGTATTTT
size: NA
V: TRBV7-2
D: NA
J: TRBJ2-3

CDR3: CSVVAAQETQYF
DNA: TGCAGCGTTGTGGCAGCCCAAGAGACCCAGTACTTC
size: few
V: TRBV29-1
D: NA
J: TRBJ2-5

CDR3: CSAYLAGRMLGEQYF
DNA: TGCAGTGCTTATCTAGCGGGGCGGATGCTGGGCGAGCAGTACTTC
size: few
V: TRBV20-1
D: TRBD2
J: TRBJ2-7

CDR3: CATSRDYGDRQILYF
DNA: TGTGCCACCAGCAGAGATTATGGAGACAGACAAATACTGTACTTC
size: NA
V: TRBV15
D: NA
J: TRBJ2-5